The T cell receptor beta chain described here comes from a study of T cell repertoires in cytomegalovirus infection. Study overall: Selection of CMV epitopes for the study included recently identified HLA-C-restricted and well-studied HLA-B-restricted ones. Matching HLA type, along with CMV infection, was indicated by public TCR beta signatures.

TCRdb fed the reads into MiXCR, producing one record per CDR3 protein. The sample holds some 800,000 distinct CDR3 sequences, about 28% seen once. The CDR3 spans 17 residues. The V gene's germline CDR1 is SGHNT and CDR2 YYREEE (reference sequence). Trimming at V came to 4 bases and at J to 5 bases, leaving 16 bases not matched to a gene. Notes on the study in general: Predominance within the ex vivo response was attributable to HLA-C-restricted CMV-specific TCR beta clonotypes.

A note on this clonotype: Its matching antigen is unknown.

V and J are TRBV5-4 and TRBJ2-5; TRBD1 agrees at 8 bases. This sequence was found in a human donor in good health (CMV status not recorded). Some clones in this sample may be carry-over from other donors' samples. This specimen was cultured CD8+ T cells from PBMCs, taken from culture after CMV antigen stimulation. The CDR3 DNA is TGTGCCAGCAGCCCTCTCTTGGACAGGGAGGACGATGAGACCCAGTACTTC. Translating it yields CASSPLLDREDDETQYF.